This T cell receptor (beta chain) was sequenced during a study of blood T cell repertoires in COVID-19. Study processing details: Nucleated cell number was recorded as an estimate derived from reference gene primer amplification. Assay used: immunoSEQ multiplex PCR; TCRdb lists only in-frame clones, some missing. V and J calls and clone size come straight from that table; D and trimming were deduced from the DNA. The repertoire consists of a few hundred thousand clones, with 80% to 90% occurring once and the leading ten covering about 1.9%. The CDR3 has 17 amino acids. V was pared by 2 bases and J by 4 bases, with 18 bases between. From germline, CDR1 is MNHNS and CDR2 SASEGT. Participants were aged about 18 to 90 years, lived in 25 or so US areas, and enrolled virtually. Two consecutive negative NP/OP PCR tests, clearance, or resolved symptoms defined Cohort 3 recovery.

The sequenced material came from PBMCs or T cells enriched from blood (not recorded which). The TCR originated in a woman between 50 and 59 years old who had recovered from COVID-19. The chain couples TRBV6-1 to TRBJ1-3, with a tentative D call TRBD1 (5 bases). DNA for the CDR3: TGTGCCAGCAGTGAACGGAGACAGTTTCTATCCGGAAACACCATATATTTT. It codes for CASSERRQFLSGNTIYF.